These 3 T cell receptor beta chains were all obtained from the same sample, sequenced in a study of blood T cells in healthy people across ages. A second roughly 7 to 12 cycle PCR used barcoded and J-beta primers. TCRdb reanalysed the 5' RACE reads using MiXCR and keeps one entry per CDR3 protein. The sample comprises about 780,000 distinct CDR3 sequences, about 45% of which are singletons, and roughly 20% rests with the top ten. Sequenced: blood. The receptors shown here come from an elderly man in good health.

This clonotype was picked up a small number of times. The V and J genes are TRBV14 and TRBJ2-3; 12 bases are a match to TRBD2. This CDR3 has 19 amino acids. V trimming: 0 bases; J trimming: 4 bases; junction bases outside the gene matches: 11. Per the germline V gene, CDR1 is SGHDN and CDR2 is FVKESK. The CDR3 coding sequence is TGTGCCAGCAGCCAAGATTTTGAGACTAGCGGGAGTTTGTCAGATACGCAGTATTTT. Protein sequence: CASSQDFETSGSLSDTQYF.

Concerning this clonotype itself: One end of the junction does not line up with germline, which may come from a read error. The CDR3 here is CAGSQGQGPSYEQYF. CDR3 nucleotides: TGTGCCGGCAGCCAAGGGCAGGGGCCTTCCTACGAGCAGTACTTC. The V and J genes are TRBV7-3 and TRBJ2-7; tentative D call: TRBD1 (6 bases). The germline V gene encodes CDR1 SGHTA and CDR2 FQGTGA. The CDR3 has 15 amino acids.

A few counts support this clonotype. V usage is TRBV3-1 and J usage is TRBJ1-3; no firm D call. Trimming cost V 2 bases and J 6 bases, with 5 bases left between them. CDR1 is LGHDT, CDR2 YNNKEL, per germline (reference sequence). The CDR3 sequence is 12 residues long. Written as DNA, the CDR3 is TGTGCCAGCAGCCAAATAGAAAACACCATATATTTT. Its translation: CASSQIENTIYF.